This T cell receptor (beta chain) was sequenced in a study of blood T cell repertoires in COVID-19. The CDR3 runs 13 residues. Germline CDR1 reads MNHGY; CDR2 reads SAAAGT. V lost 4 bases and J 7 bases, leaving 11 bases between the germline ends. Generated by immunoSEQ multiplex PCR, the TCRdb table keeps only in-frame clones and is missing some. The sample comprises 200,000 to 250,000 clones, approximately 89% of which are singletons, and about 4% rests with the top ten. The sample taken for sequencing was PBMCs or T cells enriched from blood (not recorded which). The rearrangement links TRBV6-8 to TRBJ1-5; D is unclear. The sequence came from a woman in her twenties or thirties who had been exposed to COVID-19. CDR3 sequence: CASSLRRVQPQHF. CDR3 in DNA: TGTGCCAGCAGTTTGAGGCGAGTCCAGCCCCAGCATTTT.